The 22 T cell receptor beta chains below all came from one sample that was sequenced in a study of cytotoxic CD8 clonotypes in ibrutinib-treated CLL. Clones were read by immunoSEQ multiplex PCR, and TCRdb kept only the in-frame ones, dropping some. The sample holds about 84,000 clones, about 82% seen once. The sample in question was PBMCs, obtained before ibrutinib treatment. Receptors originate from a human donor with chronic lymphocytic leukemia.

The gene calls are TRBV10-3 and TRBJ2-3; D unclear. V lost 2 bases and J lost 3, with 12 bases in between. Germline-derived CDR1 and CDR2 are ENHRY and SYGVKD. The CDR3 runs 15 residues. The CDR3 nucleotides read TGTGCCATCAGTGAGCGGGTGCTGGATACAGATACGCAGTATTTT. It encodes CAISERVLDTDTQYF.

CDR3 in DNA: TGCGCCAGCAGTGTTCGAAGGGGGAACACTGAAGCTTTCTTT. It codes for CASSVRRGNTEAFF. The chain recombines TRBV23-1 with TRBJ1-1; tentatively, D is TRBD1 (5 bases). TRBV23-1 is an ORF for which the function is uncertain. Trimming removed 5 bases at V and 1 base at J, with 11 bases between. There are 14 residues in the CDR3.

J is TRBJ1-2 and V is TRBV6-5, with 9 bases that match TRBD1. V dropped 5 bases and J dropped 4; count of bases not matched to a gene: 2. Germline lookup yields CDR1 MNHEY and CDR2 SVGAGI. There are 13 residues in the CDR3. The chain's CDR3 is CASSKDRGYGYTF. CDR3 in DNA: TGTGCCAGCAGTAAGGACAGGGGCTATGGCTACACCTTC.

This clone was seen a handful of times. The gene calls are TRBV18 and TRBJ2-3, with a weak D call TRBD2 (5 bases). The CDR3 covers 17 residues. Germline CDR1 reads KGHSH; CDR2 reads LQKENI. The ends were cut back, 3 bases at V and 0 bases at J, with 16 bases in the middle. DNA for the CDR3: TGTGCCAGCTCACCCACCCCCGGGCGGGCCAGCACAGATACGCAGTATTTT. Translated, it gives CASSPTPGRASTDTQYF.

The V call is TRBV10-3, the J call TRBJ1-1; the match to TRBD1 covers 9 bases. CDR1 is ENHRY, CDR2 SYGVKD, per germline. The length of the CDR3 is 14 residues. The V and J ends lost 6 bases and 1 base, in that order; junction bases with no gene match: 3. The CDR3 protein is CAISMGQGNTEAFF. Here the CDR3 DNA reads TGTGCCATCAGCATGGGACAGGGGAACACTGAAGCTTTCTTT.

V and J are TRBV30 and TRBJ1-5, with D uncertain. CDR1 is GTSNPN, CDR2 SVGIG, per germline (reference sequence). V was pared by 4 bases and J by 4 bases, with 8 bases between. The CDR3 length is 12 residues. DNA for the CDR3: TGTGCCTGGATAACAAGGAATCAGCCCCAGCATTTT. Translation: CAWITRNQPQHF.

The chain is built from TRBV28 and TRBJ1-1; D remains unclear. The V and J ends lost 2 bases and 6 bases respectively, with 13 bases between them. The CDR3 spans 14 residues. Germline V gene lookup returns CDR1 MDHEN and CDR2 SYDVKM. CDR3 DNA sequence: TGTGCCAGCAGTTTACACAACAGCCGCCCTGAAGCTTTCTTT. This sequence encodes CASSLHNSRPEAFF.

V is TRBV19 and J is TRBJ2-1; 7 bases are shared with TRBD2. The germline V gene has CDR1 LNHDA and CDR2 SQIVND (reference sequence). V dropped 5 bases and J dropped 3; count of bases not matched to a gene: 7. This CDR3 region has 15 residues. In DNA form, the CDR3 reads TGTGCCAGTAGTTCCCTGAGCGGGGTCTACAATGAGCAGTTCTTC. It codes for CASSSLSGVYNEQFF.

The chain recombines TRBV10-2 with TRBJ2-6; D gene uncertain. The CDR3 covers 16 residues. Germline CDR1 is WSHSY and CDR2 is SAAADI. V was cut by 3 bases and J by 0 bases, with 9 bases left in between. This CDR3 is CASSDRRLSGANVLTF. The CDR3, as DNA: TGCGCCAGCAGTGACAGGAGACTCTCTGGGGCCAACGTCCTGACTTTC.

The V and J genes are TRBV27 and TRBJ2-1; D might be TRBD2 (6 bases). CDR1 MNHEY and CDR2 SMNVEV come from the germline V gene (reference sequence). The CDR3 is 13 amino acids. V was shortened by 5 bases and J by 9 bases, with 14 bases between the two germline ends. The CDR3 sequence: CASSGGRSSEQFF. The CDR3 DNA follows: TGTGCCAGCAGTGGGGGGAGGAGTAGTGAGCAGTTCTTC.

The CDR3 protein is CASSYSRVGGYTF. In DNA, the CDR3 is TGTGCCAGCAGTTACTCGAGGGTAGGCGGCTACACCTTC. The chain couples TRBV6-5 to TRBJ1-2, with D hard to call. This CDR3 is built from 13 residues. Germline CDR1 reads MNHEY; CDR2 reads SVGAGI. V was pared by 0 bases and J by 8 bases, with 10 bases between.

The chain is built from TRBV6-4 and TRBJ2-2; D is unclear. CDR1 and CDR2 (germline): MRHNA, SNTAGT. V lost 6 bases to trimming and J lost 0 bases, with 8 bases between them. The CDR3 length is 14 residues. CDR3 region: CASREIANTGELFF. In nucleotides, the CDR3 is TGTGCCAGCAGGGAGATAGCGAACACCGGGGAGCTGTTTTTT.

The V and J genes are TRBV5-6 and TRBJ1-3; a weak D match, TRBD1 (5 bases). Per the germline V gene, CDR1 is SGHDT and CDR2 is YYEEEE. There are 15 residues in the CDR3. The germline V and J ends were trimmed by 2 bases and 2 bases, with 11 bases remaining between them. The CDR3 region has the DNA TGTGCCAGCAGCTTCGTAGGGGAAACTGGAAACACCATATATTTT. This sequence encodes CASSFVGETGNTIYF.

The chain is built from TRBV27 and TRBJ1-1; tentatively, D is TRBD1 (5 bases). V shed 5 bases and J shed 2 bases, with 21 bases lying between them. This CDR3 spans 17 amino acids. Germline CDR1 is MNHEY and CDR2 is SMNVEV (reference sequence). The DNA of the CDR3 is TGTGCCAGCAGTATAAACGACCGGGGGAAAACAAACACTGAAGCTTTCTTT. It encodes CASSINDRGKTNTEAFF.

V and J are TRBV9 and TRBJ2-2; D is ambiguous. V dropped 4 bases and J dropped 6 bases, with 16 bases sitting between them. This CDR3 comprises 15 residues. Germline CDR1 SGDLS, CDR2 YYNGEE. CDR3 sequence: CASSLMANTAGELFF. The CDR3 nucleotides read TGTGCCAGCAGCCTAATGGCTAATACGGCCGGGGAGCTGTTTTTT.

This chain uses TRBV28 with TRBJ2-3; 9 bases are shared with TRBD2. J was trimmed by 4 bases and V by 8 bases; bases with no gene match: 22. CDR1 and CDR2 from the germline V gene are MDHEN and SYDVKM. CDR3 size: 19 residues. The CDR3 loop reads CASPASTGQREVMADTQYF. The CDR3 DNA is TGTGCCAGCCCCGCTTCTACCGGGCAGCGGGAGGTTATGGCAGATACGCAGTATTTT.

The J gene is TRBJ2-7, the V gene TRBV6-5; 7 bases match TRBD1. Germline-derived CDR1 and CDR2 are MNHEY and SVGAGI. After removal of 10 bases from V and 6 bases from J, the junction contained 15 bases not matched to a gene. The CDR3 sequence is 14 residues long. The CDR3 region has the DNA TGTGCCATCCGGCGAGGGACAGAAGGAGGCGAGCAGTACTTC. Its protein product is CAIRRGTEGGEQYF.

The V and J genes are TRBV19 and TRBJ2-7; 10 nucleotides match TRBD2. Germline V gene sequence: CDR1 LNHDA, CDR2 SQIVND (reference sequence). The CDR3 runs to 19 residues. V was clipped by 2 bases and J by 4 bases; unmatched bases: 17. CDR3 amino acids: CASSISASGSKKVKYEQYF. In DNA form, the CDR3 reads TGTGCCAGTAGTATATCCGCTAGCGGGAGCAAAAAGGTAAAATACGAGCAGTACTTC.

J is TRBJ2-3 and V is TRBV11-2; D remains unclear. Per the germline V gene, CDR1 is SGHAT and CDR2 is FQNNGV. The CDR3 length is 12 residues. Deletions cut 2 bases from V and 6 bases from J, with 6 bases between. The CDR3, as DNA: TGTGCCAGCAGCTTAAACCCTGATACGCAGTATTTT. Translated, it gives CASSLNPDTQYF.

This clone appeared once. The chain couples TRBV11-3 to TRBJ2-7; tentative D call: TRBD2 (5 bases). This CDR3 region has 15 residues. CDR1 SGHNT and CDR2 YENEEA come from the germline V gene. The V end was cut by 5 bases, the J end by 1 base, with 15 bases between. The CDR3 DNA reads as TGTGCCAGCAGCCCCGGAGGCGTTGGGTCCTACGAGCAGTACTTC. Amino acids: CASSPGGVGSYEQYF.

This sequence joins TRBV4-3 and TRBJ1-2; TRBD1 matches 8 bases. The CDR3 is 12 residues long. Germline V gene sequence: CDR1 LGHNA, CDR2 YSLEER. V trimming: 6 bases; J trimming: 13 bases; junction bases outside the gene matches: 10. CDR3 amino acids: CASRTGGGALTF. In nucleotides, the CDR3 is TGCGCCAGCAGAACAGGGGGAGGGGCGCTCACCTTC.

This chain uses TRBV27 with TRBJ2-7; unclear D gene. The CDR3 spans 11 residues. V was cut by 5 bases and J by 6 bases, with 8 bases left in between. Germline CDR1 MNHEY, CDR2 SMNVEV (reference sequence). The CDR3 nucleotides are TGTGCCAGCAGTGGTGGGCCCGAGCAGTACTTC. Its protein is CASSGGPEQYF.